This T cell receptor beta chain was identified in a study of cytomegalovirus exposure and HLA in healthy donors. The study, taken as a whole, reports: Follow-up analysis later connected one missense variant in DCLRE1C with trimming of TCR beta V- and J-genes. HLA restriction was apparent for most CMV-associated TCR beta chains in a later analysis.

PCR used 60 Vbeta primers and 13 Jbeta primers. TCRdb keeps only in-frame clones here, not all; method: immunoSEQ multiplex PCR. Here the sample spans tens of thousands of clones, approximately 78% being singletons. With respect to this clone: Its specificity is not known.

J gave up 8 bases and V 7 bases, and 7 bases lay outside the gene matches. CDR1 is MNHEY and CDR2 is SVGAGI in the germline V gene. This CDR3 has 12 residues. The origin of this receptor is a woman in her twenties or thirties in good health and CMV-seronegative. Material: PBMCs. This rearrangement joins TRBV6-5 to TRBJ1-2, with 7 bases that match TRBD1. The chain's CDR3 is CASKVRGNGYTF. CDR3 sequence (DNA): TGTGCCAGCAAGGTCAGGGGGAACGGCTACACCTTC.